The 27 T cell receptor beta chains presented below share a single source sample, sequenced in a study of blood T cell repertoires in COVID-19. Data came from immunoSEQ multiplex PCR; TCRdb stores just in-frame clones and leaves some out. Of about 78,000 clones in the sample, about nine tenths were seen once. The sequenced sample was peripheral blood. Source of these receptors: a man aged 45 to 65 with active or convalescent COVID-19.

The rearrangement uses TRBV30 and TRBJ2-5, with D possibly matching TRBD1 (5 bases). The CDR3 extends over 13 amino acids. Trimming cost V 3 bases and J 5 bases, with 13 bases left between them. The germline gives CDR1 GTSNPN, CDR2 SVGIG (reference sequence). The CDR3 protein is CAWSLTGWETQYF. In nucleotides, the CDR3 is TGTGCCTGGAGCTTAACAGGATGGGAGACCCAGTACTTC.

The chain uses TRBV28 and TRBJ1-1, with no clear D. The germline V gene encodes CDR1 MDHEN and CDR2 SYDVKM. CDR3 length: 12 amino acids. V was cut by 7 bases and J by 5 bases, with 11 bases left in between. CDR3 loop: CASNSPPTEAFF. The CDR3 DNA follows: TGTGCCAGCAACTCACCACCAACTGAAGCTTTCTTT.

In nucleotides, the CDR3 is TGTGCCAGCAGCTTAGGGGCTAGCGGGGGGTTTTACGAGCAGTACTTC. It encodes CASSLGASGGFYEQYF. J is TRBJ2-7 and V is TRBV7-2, with TRBD2 matching over 11 bases. In germline, CDR1 is SGHTA, CDR2 FQGNSA. Trimming at V came to 1 base and at J to 4 bases, leaving 6 bases not matched to a gene. This CDR3 is 16 amino acids long.

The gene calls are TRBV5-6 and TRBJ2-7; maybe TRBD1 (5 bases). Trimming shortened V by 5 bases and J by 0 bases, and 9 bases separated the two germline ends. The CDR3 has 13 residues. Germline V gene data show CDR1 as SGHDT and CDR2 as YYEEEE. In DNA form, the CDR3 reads TGTGCCAGCAGTCGACAGAGCTCCTACGAGCAGTACTTC. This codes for CASSRQSSYEQYF.

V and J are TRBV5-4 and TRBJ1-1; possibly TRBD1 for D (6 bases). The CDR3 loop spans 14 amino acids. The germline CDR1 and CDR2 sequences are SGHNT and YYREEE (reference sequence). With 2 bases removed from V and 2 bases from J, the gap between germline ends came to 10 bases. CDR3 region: CASSFADRNTEAFF. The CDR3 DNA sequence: TGTGCCAGCAGCTTTGCGGACAGAAACACTGAAGCTTTCTTT.

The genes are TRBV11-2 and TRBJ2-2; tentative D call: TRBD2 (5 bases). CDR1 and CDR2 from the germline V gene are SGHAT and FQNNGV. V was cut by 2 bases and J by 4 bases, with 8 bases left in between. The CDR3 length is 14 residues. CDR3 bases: TGTGCCAGCAGCTTATGGAGGAGCACCGGGGAGCTGTTTTTT. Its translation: CASSLWRSTGELFF.

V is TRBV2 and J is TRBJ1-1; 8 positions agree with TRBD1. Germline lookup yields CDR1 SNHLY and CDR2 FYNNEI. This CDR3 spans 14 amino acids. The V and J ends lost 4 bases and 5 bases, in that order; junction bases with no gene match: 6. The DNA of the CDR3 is TGTGCCAGCAGTGTGGACAGGGTGGGTACTGAAGCTTTCTTT. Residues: CASSVDRVGTEAFF.

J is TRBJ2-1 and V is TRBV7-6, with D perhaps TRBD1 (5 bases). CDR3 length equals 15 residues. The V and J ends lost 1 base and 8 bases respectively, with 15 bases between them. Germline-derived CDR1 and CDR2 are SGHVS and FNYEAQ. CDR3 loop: CASSLVPPGFDEQFF. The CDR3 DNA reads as TGTGCCAGCAGCTTAGTCCCCCCAGGGTTCGATGAGCAGTTCTTC.

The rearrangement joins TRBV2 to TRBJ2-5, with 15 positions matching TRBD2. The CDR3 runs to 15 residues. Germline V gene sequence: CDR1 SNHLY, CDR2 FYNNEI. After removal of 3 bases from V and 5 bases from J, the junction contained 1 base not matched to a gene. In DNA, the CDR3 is TGTGCCAGCAGTGATGGGACTAGCGGGGGGGAGACCCAGTACTTC. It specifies CASSDGTSGGETQYF.

The CDR3 bases are TGTGCCGAGCCCCCAGGACAGGGGGTTTACGAGCAGTACTTC. Its protein is CAEPPGQGVYEQYF. The rearrangement links TRBV30 to TRBJ2-7; 10 nucleotides agree with TRBD1. The CDR3 has 14 amino acids. From germline, CDR1 is GTSNPN and CDR2 SVGIG (reference sequence). V shed 8 bases, J shed 4 bases, and the junction held 11 bases outside the gene matches. The whole variable domain, remainder taken from reference TRBV30 and TRBJ2-7, is SQTIHQWPATLVQPVGSPLSLECTVEGTSNPNLYWYRQAAGRGLQLLFYSVGIGQISSEVPQNLSASRPQDRQFILSSKKLLLSDSGFYLCAEPPGQGVYEQYFGPGTRLTVT.

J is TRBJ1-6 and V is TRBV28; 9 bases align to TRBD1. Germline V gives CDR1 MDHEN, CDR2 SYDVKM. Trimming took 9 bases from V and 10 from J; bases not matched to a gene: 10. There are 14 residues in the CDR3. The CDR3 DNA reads TGTGCCAGTAGCCGGACAGGGGCTAACTCACCCCTCCACTTT. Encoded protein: CASSRTGANSPLHF.

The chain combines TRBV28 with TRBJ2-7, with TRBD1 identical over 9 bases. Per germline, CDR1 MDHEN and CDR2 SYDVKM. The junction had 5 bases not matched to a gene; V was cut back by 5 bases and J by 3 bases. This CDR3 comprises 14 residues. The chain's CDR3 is CASSKTGGVYEQYV. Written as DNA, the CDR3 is TGTGCCAGCAGTAAGACAGGGGGTGTCTACGAGCAGTACGTC.

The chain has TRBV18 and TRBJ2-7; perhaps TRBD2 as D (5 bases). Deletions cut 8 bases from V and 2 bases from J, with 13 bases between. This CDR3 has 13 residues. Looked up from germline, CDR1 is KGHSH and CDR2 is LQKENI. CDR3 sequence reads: CASRRTETYEQYV. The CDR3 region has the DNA TGTGCCAGCCGTCGGACTGAAACCTACGAGCAGTACGTC.

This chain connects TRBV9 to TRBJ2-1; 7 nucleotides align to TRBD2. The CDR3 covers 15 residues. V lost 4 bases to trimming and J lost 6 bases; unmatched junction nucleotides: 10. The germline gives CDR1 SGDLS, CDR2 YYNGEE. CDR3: CASSPRDYTTNEQFF. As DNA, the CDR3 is TGTGCCAGCAGCCCCCGGGACTACACAACCAATGAGCAGTTCTTC. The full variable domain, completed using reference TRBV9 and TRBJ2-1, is DSGVTQTPKHLITATGQRVTLRCSPRSGDLSVYWYQQSLDQGLQFLIQYYNGEERAKGNILERFSAQQFPDLHSELNLSSLELGDSALYFCASSPRDYTTNEQFFGPGTRLTVL.

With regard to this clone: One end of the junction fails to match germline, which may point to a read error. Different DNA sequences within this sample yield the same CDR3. The CDR3 here is CASSLASGGTDTYNEQFF. The CDR3 region has the DNA TGTGCCAGCAGTTTAGCTTCTGGGGGGACAGACACATACAATGAGCAGTTCTTC. The rearrangement joins TRBV7-9 to TRBJ2-1, with a weak D call TRBD1 (7 bases). CDR3 size: 18 residues. Looked up from germline, CDR1 is SEHNR and CDR2 is FQNEAQ (reference sequence).

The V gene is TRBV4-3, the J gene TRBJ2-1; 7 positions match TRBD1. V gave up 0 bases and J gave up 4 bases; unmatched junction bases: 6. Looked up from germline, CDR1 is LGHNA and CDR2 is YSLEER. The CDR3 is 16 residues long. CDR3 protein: CASSQEWTGSYNEQFF. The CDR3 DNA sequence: TGCGCCAGCAGCCAAGAGTGGACAGGATCTTACAATGAGCAGTTCTTC.

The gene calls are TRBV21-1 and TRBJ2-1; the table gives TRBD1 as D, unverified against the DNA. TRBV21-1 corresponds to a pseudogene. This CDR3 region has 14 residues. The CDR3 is CASSPRQADNEQFF. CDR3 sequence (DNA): TGTGCCAGCAGCCCTAGACAGGCAGACAATGAGCAGTTCTTC.

Written as DNA, the CDR3 is TGTGCCAGCTCACCACCGACAGGGTCCTATAATTCACCCCTCCACTTT. As protein: CASSPPTGSYNSPLHF. This sequence joins TRBV18 and TRBJ1-6, with TRBD1 matching 7 bases. The CDR3 spans 16 residues. CDR1 and CDR2 (germline): KGHSH, LQKENI. V shed 0 bases, J shed 1 base, and the junction held 0 bases outside the gene matches.

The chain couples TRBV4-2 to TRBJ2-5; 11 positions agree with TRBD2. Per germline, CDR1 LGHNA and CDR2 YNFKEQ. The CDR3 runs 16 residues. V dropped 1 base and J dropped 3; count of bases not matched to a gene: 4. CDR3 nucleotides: TGTGCCAGCAGCCAAGGGGCACTAGCGGGGGAAGAGACCCAGTACTTC. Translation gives CASSQGALAGEETQYF.

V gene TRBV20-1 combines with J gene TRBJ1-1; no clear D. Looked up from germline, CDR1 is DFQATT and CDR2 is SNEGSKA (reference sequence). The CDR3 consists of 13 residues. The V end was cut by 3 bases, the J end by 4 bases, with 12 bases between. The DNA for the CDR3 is TGCAGTGCTAGTCTAGTCGCGCGCACTGAAGCTTTCTTT. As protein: CSASLVARTEAFF.

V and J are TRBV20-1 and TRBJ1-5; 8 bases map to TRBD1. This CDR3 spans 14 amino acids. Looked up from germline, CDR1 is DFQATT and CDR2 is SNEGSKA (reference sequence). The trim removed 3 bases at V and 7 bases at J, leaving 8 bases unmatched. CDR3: CSASSDRAEQPQHF. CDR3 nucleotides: TGCAGTGCTAGTTCGGACAGGGCTGAGCAGCCCCAGCATTTT.

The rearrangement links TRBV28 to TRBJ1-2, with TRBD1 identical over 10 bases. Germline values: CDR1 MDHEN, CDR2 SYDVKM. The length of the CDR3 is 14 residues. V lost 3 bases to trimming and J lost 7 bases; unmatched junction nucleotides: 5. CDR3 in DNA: TGTGCCAGCAGTTTGGGACAGGGGAAGGCTGGCTACACCTTC. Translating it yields CASSLGQGKAGYTF.

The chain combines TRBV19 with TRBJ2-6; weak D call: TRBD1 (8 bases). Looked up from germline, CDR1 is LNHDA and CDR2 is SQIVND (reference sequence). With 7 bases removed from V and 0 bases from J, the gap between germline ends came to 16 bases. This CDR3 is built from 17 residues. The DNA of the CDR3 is TGTGCCAGTATGGGAGGGACAGGCTACTCTGGGGCCAACGTCCTGACTTTC. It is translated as CASMGGTGYSGANVLTF.

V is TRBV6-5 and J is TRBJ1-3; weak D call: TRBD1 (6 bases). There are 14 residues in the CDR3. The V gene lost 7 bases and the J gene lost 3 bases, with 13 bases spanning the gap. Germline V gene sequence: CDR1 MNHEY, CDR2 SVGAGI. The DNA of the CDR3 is TGTGCCAGCACCTGGACAGAGAATGGAAACACCATATATTTT. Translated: CASTWTENGNTIYF.

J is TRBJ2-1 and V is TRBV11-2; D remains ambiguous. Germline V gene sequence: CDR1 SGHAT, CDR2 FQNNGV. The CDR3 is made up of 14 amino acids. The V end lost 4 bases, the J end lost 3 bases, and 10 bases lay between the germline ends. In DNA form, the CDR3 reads TGTGCCAGCAGCTCACACCAAAACTACAATGAGCAGTTCTTC. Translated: CASSSHQNYNEQFF.

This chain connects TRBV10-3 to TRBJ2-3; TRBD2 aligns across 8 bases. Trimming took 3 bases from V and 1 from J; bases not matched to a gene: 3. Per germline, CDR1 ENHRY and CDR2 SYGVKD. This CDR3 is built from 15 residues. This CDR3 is CAISDSSGGTDTQYF. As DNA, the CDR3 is TGTGCCATCAGTGATAGTAGCGGGGGCACAGATACGCAGTATTTT.

CDR3 region: CASSVGQGYEQYV. As DNA, the CDR3 is TGTGCCAGCAGCGTCGGACAGGGCTACGAGCAGTACGTC. V usage is TRBV28 and J usage is TRBJ2-7, with TRBD1 matching over 8 bases. Germline loops: CDR1 MDHEN, CDR2 SYDVKM. CDR3 length: 13 residues. V lost 6 bases and J lost 3; bases outside the gene matches: 4.